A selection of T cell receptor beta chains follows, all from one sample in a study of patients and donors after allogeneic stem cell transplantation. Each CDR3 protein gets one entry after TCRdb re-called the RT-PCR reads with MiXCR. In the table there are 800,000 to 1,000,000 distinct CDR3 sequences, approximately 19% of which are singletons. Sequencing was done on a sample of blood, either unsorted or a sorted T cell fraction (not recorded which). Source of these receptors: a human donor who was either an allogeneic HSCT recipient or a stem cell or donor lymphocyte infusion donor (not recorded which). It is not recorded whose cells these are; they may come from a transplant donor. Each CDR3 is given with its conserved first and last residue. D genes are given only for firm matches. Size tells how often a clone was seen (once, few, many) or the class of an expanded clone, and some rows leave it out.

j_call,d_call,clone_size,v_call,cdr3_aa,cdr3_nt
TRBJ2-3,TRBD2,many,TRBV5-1,CASSLTSGADTQYF,TGCGCCAGCAGCTTGACTAGCGGAGCAGATACGCAGTATTTT
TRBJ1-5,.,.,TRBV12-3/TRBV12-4,CASSSDAGARGNQPQQF,TGTGCCAGCAGTTCCGACGCCGGCGCTAGGGGGAATCAGCCCCAGCAATTT
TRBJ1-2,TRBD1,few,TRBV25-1,CASSSKGASGYTF,TGTGCCAGCAGTTCTAAGGGGGCGAGTGGCTACACCTTC
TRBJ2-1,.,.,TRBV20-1,CSAGGIAEQFF,TGCAGTGCCGGGGGTATTGCTGAGCAGTTCTTC
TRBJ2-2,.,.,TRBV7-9,CASSLSSRGSNTGELFF,TGTGCCAGCAGCTTAAGTTCACGGGGCTCGAACACCGGGGAGCTGTTTTTT
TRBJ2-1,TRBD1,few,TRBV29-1,CSVDNRGSNEQFF,TGCAGCGTTGATAACAGGGGGTCAAATGAGCAGTTCTTC
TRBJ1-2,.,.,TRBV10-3,CAISPDFVGGYTF,TGTGCCATCAGTCCCGACTTTGTAGGGGGCTACACCTTC
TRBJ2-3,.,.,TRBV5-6,CASSLGGDGTDTQYF,TGTGCCAGCAGCTTGGGCGGGGACGGCACAGATACGCAGTATTTT
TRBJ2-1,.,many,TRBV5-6,CASSGTSYNEQFF,TGTGCCAGCAGCGGGACCTCCTACAATGAGCAGTTCTTC
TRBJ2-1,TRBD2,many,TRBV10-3,CAISLWASGTHNEQFF,TGTGCCATCAGTCTGTGGGCTAGCGGGACCCACAATGAGCAGTTCTTC
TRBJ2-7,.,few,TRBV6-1,CASTAGQLRYEQYF,TGTGCCAGCACCGCGGGACAGCTCCGCTACGAGCAGTACTTC
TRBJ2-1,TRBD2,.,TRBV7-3,CASSRTSGNSLSGEQFF,TGTGCCAGCAGCCGGACTAGCGGGAACTCCCTTTCCGGCGAGCAGTTCTTC
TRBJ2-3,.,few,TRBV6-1,CASSRDIYTDTQYF,TGTGCCAGCAGTCGGGACATTTACACAGATACGCAGTATTTT
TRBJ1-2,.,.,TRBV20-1,CSASLRMINYGYTF,TGCAGTGCTAGTTTAAGAATGATAAACTATGGCTACACCTTC
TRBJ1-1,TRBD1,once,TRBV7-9,CASSRTGIGTEAFF,TGTGCCAGCAGCAGGACAGGGATCGGCACTGAAGCTTTCTTT
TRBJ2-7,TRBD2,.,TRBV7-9,CASSPMRLAGYEQYF,TGTGCCAGCAGCCCAATGAGACTAGCAGGCTACGAGCAGTACTTC
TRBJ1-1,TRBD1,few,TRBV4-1,CASSQDRSSITEAFF,TGCGCCAGCAGCCAGGACAGGTCCTCGATCACTGAAGCTTTCTTT
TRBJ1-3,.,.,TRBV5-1,CASSLVGEAGNTIYF,TGCGCCAGCAGCTTGGTCGGGGAGGCTGGAAACACCATATATTTT
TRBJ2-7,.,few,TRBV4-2,CASSLGIQSSYEQYF,TGTGCCAGCAGCCTCGGAATCCAGAGCTCCTACGAGCAGTACTTC
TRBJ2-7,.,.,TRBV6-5,CANRQNPYEQYF,TGTGCCAACAGACAGAATCCCTACGAGCAGTACTTC
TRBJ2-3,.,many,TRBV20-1,CSARPYRTATFTDTQYF,TGCAGTGCTAGACCCTACCGGACAGCTACTTTCACAGATACGCAGTATTTT
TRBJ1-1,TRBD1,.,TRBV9,CASSVSRDRGSNTEAFF,TGTGCCAGCAGCGTGTCCCGGGACAGGGGATCGAACACTGAAGCTTTCTTT
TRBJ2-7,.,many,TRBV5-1,CASRPAGGFYEQYF,TGCGCCAGCAGACCCGCAGGGGGGTTCTACGAGCAGTACTTC
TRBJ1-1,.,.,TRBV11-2,CACSLPPRGSTEAFF,TGTGCCTGCAGCTTACCCCCACGGGGGAGCACTGAAGCTTTCTTT
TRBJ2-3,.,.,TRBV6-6,CASRWRNTDTQYF,TGTGCCAGCAGGTGGAGGAACACAGATACGCAGTATTTT